What follows are 21 T cell receptor beta chains derived from one specimen sequenced in a study of blood T cells in healthy people across ages. A second roughly 7 to 11 cycle PCR used barcoded and J-beta primers. TCRdb ran MiXCR on the 5' RACE reads and lists one entry per CDR3 protein. The repertoire holds around 1.1 million distinct CDR3 sequences, with 35% to 40% as singletons. Sequenced material: blood. These receptors all stem from a young man in good health.

The CDR3 bases are TGCGCCAGCAGCCAAGAAGTAAGGGGGGCAGGCCGGAACAATGAGCAGTTCTTC. It yields the protein CASSQEVRGAGRNNEQFF. The chain combines TRBV4-3 with TRBJ2-1; D possibly uses TRBD1 or TRBD2 (6 bases each). This CDR3 is built from 18 residues. Per the germline V gene, CDR1 is LGHNA and CDR2 is YSLEER. With 0 bases removed from V and 5 bases from J, the gap between germline ends came to 20 bases.

This clonotype was seen a handful of times. The rearrangement uses TRBV20-1 and TRBJ1-1; D is unclear. Germline values: CDR1 DFQATT, CDR2 SNEGSKA (reference sequence). The CDR3 loop spans 14 amino acids. Trimming cost V 3 bases and J 7 bases, with 18 bases left between them. For the CDR3, the DNA is TGCAGTGCTAGTTTTTATGAGGCCGGGAGTGAAGCTTTCTTT. It specifies CSASFYEAGSEAFF.

Details on this clonotype: A much larger clone differs by one base, so this may be a read error. The J gene is TRBJ1-2, the V gene TRBV5-1, with TRBD1 identical over 7 bases. CDR3 size: 15 residues. Unmatched junction bases numbered 6, after V lost 4 bases and J lost 0 bases. Germline CDR1 and CDR2: SGHRS and YFSETQ. This CDR3 reads CASSPTGDPNYGYTF. The CDR3 nucleotides read TGCGCCAGCAGCCCTACAGGGGACCCTAACTATGGCTACACCTTC.

DNA for the CDR3: TGTGCCAGCAGCCAAGATCCGTTTGCCTACAATGAGCAGTTCTTC. It yields the protein CASSQDPFAYNEQFF. V and J are TRBV14 and TRBJ2-1; D ambiguous. CDR3 size: 15 residues. Trimming removed 0 bases at V and 2 bases at J, with 8 bases between. The germline CDR1 and CDR2 sequences are SGHDN and FVKESK.

The genes are TRBV28 and TRBJ2-2; either TRBD1 or TRBD2 may supply D (5 bases each). The CDR3 has 20 amino acids. Trimming pared 6 bases from V and 2 bases from J, leaving 28 bases between. The V gene's germline CDR1 is MDHEN and CDR2 SYDVKM. DNA for the CDR3: TGTGCCAGCAGCGACTACACCCGTCGGGGCAGCGAACTTAACACCGGGGAGCTGTTTTTT. Amino acid sequence: CASSDYTRRGSELNTGELFF.

This clonotype was counted ten times or more. The genes are TRBV3-1 and TRBJ2-5; the D is unclear. The germline V and J ends were trimmed by 0 bases and 8 bases, with 7 bases remaining between them. This CDR3 is 12 amino acids long. Germline V gene lookup returns CDR1 LGHDT and CDR2 YNNKEL (reference sequence). The CDR3 DNA sequence: TGTGCCAGCAGCCAAGATCGCCTTACCCAGTACTTC. Translating gives CASSQDRLTQYF.

There are a few counts of this clonotype. This chain links TRBV6-2 or TRBV6-3 with TRBJ2-7, with 8 bases matching TRBD2. CDR3 size: 18 residues. V was pared by 0 bases and J by 2 bases, with 12 bases of the junction left unmatched. Germline CDR1 reads MNHEY; CDR2 reads SVGEGT. This chain's CDR3 is CASSYSSDSGEQAYEQYF. CDR3 nucleotide sequence: TGTGCCAGCAGTTACTCGAGTGATAGCGGGGAACAAGCCTACGAGCAGTACTTC.

The chain employs TRBV27 and TRBJ2-4; D unresolved. The J call is uncertain, as TRBJ2-7 better fits the DNA end. This CDR3 is built from 14 residues. Germline values: CDR1 MNHEY, CDR2 SMNVEV (reference sequence). The CDR3 bases are TGTGCCAGCAGTTTGGGCCCGCAGGCCTACGAGCAGTACTTC. This translates into CASSLGPQAYEQYF.

About this clonotype itself: This clone may be a read error of a much larger clone one base away. The chain recombines TRBV5-1 with TRBJ2-1, with D perhaps matching TRBD1 (5 bases). The CDR3 runs 15 residues. The V end was cut by 4 bases, the J end by 6 bases, with 17 bases between. Germline CDR1 is SGHRS and CDR2 is YFSETQ. This CDR3 is CASSDRGDPFNEQFF. The DNA for the CDR3 is TGCGCCAGCAGCGACAGAGGAGATCCCTTCAATGAGCAGTTCTTC. The entire variable domain, with the rest obtained from reference TRBV5-1 and TRBJ2-1, is as follows: KAGVTQTPRYLIKTRGQQVTLSCSPISGHRSVSWYQQTPGQGLQFLFEYFSETQRNKGNFPGRFSGRQFSNSRSEMNVSTLELGDSALYLCASSDRGDPFNEQFFGPGTRLTVL.

The chain employs TRBV12-3 or TRBV12-4 and TRBJ2-5; 10 nucleotides match TRBD1. The CDR3 extends over 15 amino acids. V lost 3 bases and J lost 1; bases outside the gene matches: 2. CDR3 DNA: TGTGCCAGCAGTTTCCGGGACAGGGGCCAAGAGACCCAGTACTTC. Translated: CASSFRDRGQETQYF.

The CDR3 sequence: CSVSRTGGLAEQYF. The CDR3 nucleotides are TGCAGCGTATCCAGGACAGGGGGCCTTGCCGAGCAGTACTTC. This sequence joins TRBV29-1 and TRBJ2-7, with 11 bases matching TRBD1. The V and J ends lost 6 bases and 6 bases, in that order; junction bases with no gene match: 10. The CDR3 length is 14 residues. CDR1 and CDR2 (germline): SQVTM, ANQGSEA.

This chain connects TRBV12-3 or TRBV12-4 to TRBJ2-4, with D possibly being TRBD1 or TRBD2 (5 bases each). This CDR3 region has 13 residues. Trimming left V 6 bases short and J 7 bases short, with 13 bases between. CDR3 protein: CASSSGRLNIQYF. The CDR3 bases are TGTGCCAGCAGCTCGGGACGCCTGAACATTCAGTACTTC.

This clonotype was counted ten times or more. The chain has TRBV27 and TRBJ1-2; D not resolved. CDR1 is MNHEY and CDR2 is SMNVEV in the germline V gene (reference sequence). There are 15 residues in the CDR3. Trimming removed 2 bases from V and 4 bases from J, with 14 bases in between. Here the CDR3 reads CASSLGSTGPYGYTF. The DNA for the CDR3 is TGTGCCAGCAGTTTAGGTTCCACCGGCCCCTATGGCTACACCTTC.

This clonotype is a singleton in its sample. This chain uses TRBV12-5 with TRBJ1-4; TRBD1 is a possible D gene (5 bases). Germline assignment: CDR1 LGHNT and CDR2 FRNRAP. CDR3 length: 15 amino acids. The ends were cut back, 8 bases at V and 1 base at J, with 14 bases in the middle. In nucleotides, the CDR3 is TGTGCTAGTTGTCCGGAAAGGGGAACTAATGAAAAACTGTTTTTT. It specifies CASCPERGTNEKLFF.

This clonotype turned up a few times. The chain couples TRBV20-1 to TRBJ2-3; D ambiguous. CDR3 size: 14 residues. The germline V gene encodes CDR1 DFQATT and CDR2 SNEGSKA (reference sequence). V lost 1 base to trimming and J lost 2 bases, with 10 bases between them. The CDR3 DNA follows: TGCAGTGCTAGAGGTGGCAGGTTCACAGATACGCAGTATTTT. Translated: CSARGGRFTDTQYF.

The chain uses TRBV6-6 and TRBJ2-2, with 7 bases matching TRBD1. From germline, CDR1 is MNHNY and CDR2 SVGAGI (reference sequence). V was clipped by 2 bases and J by 4 bases; unmatched bases: 4. This CDR3 is 15 amino acids long. The CDR3 region is CASSYEGQITGELFF. Written as DNA, the CDR3 is TGTGCCAGCAGTTACGAGGGACAGATCACCGGGGAGCTGTTTTTT.

J is TRBJ2-3 and V is TRBV6-1; D is ambiguous. Trimming removed 0 bases from V and 4 bases from J, with 11 bases in between. The CDR3 is made up of 15 amino acids. CDR1 is MNHNS, CDR2 SASEGT, per germline. CDR3 bases: TGTGCCAGCAGTGAAGCGCTACGGATAGCAGATACGCAGTATTTT. This codes for CASSEALRIADTQYF.

This clonotype was counted a few times. The chain combines TRBV7-2 with TRBJ2-1, with D possibly matching TRBD2 (6 bases). Gene TRBJ2-7 matches the end of the DNA better, so the J call may be wrong. The CDR3 is made up of 17 amino acids. The germline V gene has CDR1 SGHTA and CDR2 FQGNSA. CDR3 in DNA: TGTGCCAGCAGCTTCTATTCGGGACTTAGCTCCTACAATGAGCAGTACTTC. Its translation: CASSFYSGLSSYNEQYF.

V and J are TRBV20-1 and TRBJ2-1, with 8 positions matching TRBD1. The J call could be wrong; TRBJ2-7 is a better fit for the DNA end. The CDR3 contains 14 residues. Per the germline V gene, CDR1 is DFQATT and CDR2 is SNEGSKA (reference sequence). CDR3 loop: CSAPGGADYNEQYF. The CDR3 nucleotides read TGCAGTGCTCCAGGGGGCGCGGACTACAATGAGCAGTACTTC.

This clonotype came up a few times. This chain links TRBV7-9 with TRBJ2-7; the D gene is possibly TRBD1 (6 bases). V shed 1 base and J shed 7 bases, with 14 bases lying between them. Germline lookup yields CDR1 SEHNR and CDR2 FQNEAQ (reference sequence). This CDR3 is built from 14 residues. The CDR3 DNA sequence: TGTGCCAGCAGCTTAGGGACAGACCCGTGGGAGCAGTACTTC. Translating it yields CASSLGTDPWEQYF.

This clonotype has more than one count but fewer than ten. J is TRBJ2-2 and V is TRBV4-1; the D gene could be TRBD1 or TRBD2 (6 bases each). V was cut by 4 bases and J by 5 bases, with 14 bases left in between. CDR1 MGHRA and CDR2 YSYEKL come from the germline V gene. The CDR3 has 15 residues. CDR3 nucleotides: TGCGCCAGCAGCCGCCGGGGGCCGGAAACCGGGGAGCTGTTTTTT. Residues: CASSRRGPETGELFF.